A single T cell receptor (beta chain) is shown here with its context. Only in-frame clones appear in the TCRdb table, and some are missing; sequencing was by immunoSEQ multiplex PCR. Of under 550,000 clones in the sample, less than 96% were seen once. This entry belongs to a study of shared clonotypes between healthy human individuals. V lost 9 bases, J lost 7 bases, and 9 bases lay in between. The germline V gene has CDR1 WNHNN and CDR2 SYGVQD (reference sequence). This CDR3 comprises 10 residues. The V gene is TRBV10-1, the J gene TRBJ2-5; the D call may be TRBD1 or TRBD2 (5 bases each). This clonotype was obtained from a woman aged 30 to 39 in good health. Sequencing was done on a sample of naive CD4+ T cells sorted from blood. Specified subset: CD45RA+ positively selected. The CDR3 loop is CARARGTQYF. The CDR3 region has the DNA TGCGCCAGGGCGAGGGGGACCCAGTACTTC.